These 9 T cell receptor beta chains share one sample of origin, sequenced in a study of OX40 agonist ivuxolimab in advanced cancers. TCRdb's copy holds only in-frame clones and misses some; the assay was immunoSEQ multiplex PCR. Of approximately 22,000 clones listed, under 90% were seen once; the top ten hold 35% to 40%. The sequencing used CD4+ or CD8+ T cells sorted from blood, collected in a trial of the OX40 agonist ivuxolimab. The receptors stem from an adult with an advanced solid tumor such as melanoma, head and neck, liver or kidney cancer.

This chain uses TRBV5-4 with TRBJ2-5; 7 positions agree with TRBD2. Germline assignment: CDR1 SGHNT and CDR2 YYREEE (reference sequence). The length of the CDR3 is 15 residues. V was pared by 0 bases and J by 4 bases, with 6 bases of the junction left unmatched. The CDR3 region has the DNA TGTGCCAGCAGCTTGGCCGGGGGGAATGGAGAGACCCAGTACTTC. Its protein product is CASSLAGGNGETQYF.

V gene TRBV5-4 combines with J gene TRBJ2-5, with 7 bases identical to TRBD2. V lost 3 bases to trimming and J lost 13 bases; unmatched junction nucleotides: 9. CDR1 SGHNT and CDR2 YYREEE come from the germline V gene (reference sequence). This CDR3 has 12 residues. CDR3 protein: CASSWGGEKWYF. CDR3 sequence (DNA): TGTGCCAGCAGCTGGGGGGGTGAGAAATGGTACTTC.

The chain recombines TRBV6-1 with TRBJ1-6, with D unclear. The germline V gene encodes CDR1 MNHNS and CDR2 SASEGT. Between the trimmed V and J ends, which lost 7 bases and 2 bases, there was a span of 9 bases. The CDR3 runs 14 residues. The CDR3 DNA reads as TGTGCCAGCATAAACAGTACCTATAATTCACCCCTCCACTTT. Translated: CASINSTYNSPLHF.

The chain uses TRBV19 and TRBJ2-6, with a weak D call TRBD1 (6 bases). The germline V gene encodes CDR1 LNHDA and CDR2 SQIVND (reference sequence). The CDR3 runs 17 residues. The V end lost 4 bases, the J end lost 0 bases, and 13 bases lay between the germline ends. As DNA, the CDR3 is TGTGCCAGTAGTAAGGACAGTCGCCACTCTGGGGCCAACGTCCTGACTTTC. It codes for CASSKDSRHSGANVLTF.

The chain couples TRBV11-2 to TRBJ2-5; possibly TRBD1 or TRBD2 for D (7 bases each). This CDR3 is built from 16 residues. Germline V CDR1 and CDR2: SGHAT, FQNNGV. Trimming left V 5 bases short and J 2 bases short, with 18 bases between. The CDR3 is CASSRTSGGAQETQYF. The CDR3 DNA reads TGTGCCAGCAGCCGAACCTCAGGGGGGGCTCAAGAGACCCAGTACTTC.

The V call is TRBV13, the J call TRBJ2-7; D gene unclear. Germline CDR1 is PRHDT and CDR2 is FYEKMQ (reference sequence). This CDR3 is 14 amino acids long. Between the trimmed V and J ends, which lost 1 base and 5 bases, there was a span of 12 bases. The CDR3 sequence is CASSLVGSTHEQYF. CDR3 sequence (DNA): TGTGCCAGCAGCTTAGTAGGGTCTACCCACGAGCAGTACTTC.

The chain joins TRBV11-2 to TRBJ2-1, with a weak D call TRBD1 (6 bases). The CDR3 runs to 15 residues. The V end was cut by 4 bases, the J end by 4 bases, with 14 bases between. Germline V gene sequence: CDR1 SGHAT, CDR2 FQNNGV. The DNA of the CDR3 is TGTGCCAGCAGCTCCCCCTGGACAGTTTACAATGAGCAGTTCTTC. This codes for CASSSPWTVYNEQFF.

This chain connects TRBV6-6 to TRBJ1-2; 8 positions match TRBD1. The CDR3 contains 16 residues. Per germline, CDR1 MNHNY and CDR2 SVGAGI (reference sequence). The V segment lost 2 bases and the J segment 5 bases; nucleotides outside the gene matches: 10. The DNA of the CDR3 is TGTGCCAGCAGTTACAATAAGCAGGGGGCCGGATATGGCTACACCTTC. It codes for CASSYNKQGAGYGYTF.

The J gene is TRBJ2-7, the V gene TRBV6-1; TRBD1 matches at 9 bases. Trimming took 6 bases from V and 7 from J; bases not matched to a gene: 7. The CDR3 covers 13 residues. The germline V gene has CDR1 MNHNS and CDR2 SASEGT. CDR3 DNA sequence: TGTGCCAGCAGCCCGGGACAGGGCAGGGAGCAGTACTTC. Its protein is CASSPGQGREQYF.